The rows below give T cell receptor beta chains drawn from one sample of a study of cytomegalovirus exposure and HLA in healthy donors. Sequencing used immunoSEQ multiplex PCR; TCRdb keeps in-frame clones, though not all of them. The profile shows approximately 65,000 clones, under 96% of them singletons. Material: PBMCs. The receptors derive from a woman between 18 and 29 years old in good health and CMV-seropositive. Both conserved end residues are part of each CDR3. The D gene is left open where the match is weak. Part of the rows lack a size; the others show once, few, many or a class for expanded clones.

cdr3_nt	cdr3_aa	v_call	j_call	d_call	clone_size
TGCGCCAGCACCGAATTTCGACTAGCGGGAGGCACCAATGAGCAGTTCTTC	CASTEFRLAGGTNEQFF	TRBV10-2	TRBJ2-1	TRBD2	NA
TGTGCCAGCAGTTTATACCCCTCGACTGGGACCGGGGGTGAGCAGTTCTTC	CASSLYPSTGTGGEQFF	TRBV28	TRBJ2-1	NA	NA
TGTGCCAGCAGCTCCACTTGGGCGGGAGATTACAATGAGCAGTTCTTC	CASSSTWAGDYNEQFF	TRBV7-3	TRBJ2-1	TRBD2	NA
TGTGCCAGCAGCGTAGATGGGACAGGGGGCACTGAAGCTTTCTTT	CASSVDGTGGTEAFF	TRBV9	TRBJ1-1	TRBD1	NA
TGTGCCAGCAGCTCCCGGGAGGTCGGCTATGGCTACACCTTC	CASSSREVGYGYTF	TRBV5-4	TRBJ1-2	NA	NA
TGTGCCATCAGTGAGATGCCTAGCGGGAGGGCCACAAATGAGCAGTTCTTC	CAISEMPSGRATNEQFF	TRBV10-3	TRBJ2-1	TRBD2	NA
TGTGCCAGCCGGACAGGGACCTATGGCTACACCTTC	CASRTGTYGYTF	TRBV27	TRBJ1-2	TRBD1	NA
TGTGCCAGCAGTTTATTAAGGAGGGGGAGGGTCGACAATGAGCAGTTCTTC	CASSLLRRGRVDNEQFF	TRBV27	TRBJ2-1	NA	NA
TGTGCCACCAGCAAACGACAGGGTAGTTACGAGCAGTACTTC	CATSKRQGSYEQYF	TRBV15	TRBJ2-7	TRBD1	NA
TGTGCCAGCAGCCCCTCGGGGAGGGAGGATCAGCCCCAGCATTTT	CASSPSGREDQPQHF	TRBV28	TRBJ1-5	NA	NA
TGTGCCAGCAGTTTCGCGGGACAGGGAATGAGCCTGGAAAAACTGTTTTTT	CASSFAGQGMSLEKLFF	TRBV28	TRBJ1-4	TRBD1	NA
TGTGCCAGCAGTTCCGGGACAGGGTACAATGAGCAGTTCTTC	CASSSGTGYNEQFF	TRBV6-6	TRBJ2-1	TRBD1	NA
TGTGCCAGCAGAACAGGTCAGGGAGGCTACACCTTC	CASRTGQGGYTF	TRBV6-5	TRBJ1-2	NA	NA
TGTGCCTGGAGTGTAAAGGGTAGAGGGAGAACTAATGAAAAACTGTTTTTT	CAWSVKGRGRTNEKLFF	TRBV30	TRBJ1-4	NA	NA
TGTGCCAGTAGTCCGACAGGGGTAAGGAACGAGCAGTACTTC	CASSPTGVRNEQYF	TRBV19	TRBJ2-7	TRBD1	NA
TGTGCCAGTAGTTATAGCGGGGGGAGCTCCTACAATGAGCAGTTCTTC	CASSYSGGSSYNEQFF	TRBV19	TRBJ2-1	TRBD2	NA
TGTGCCAGTAGTTTAACTAGCGGGAGTAATGAGCAGTTCTTC	CASSLTSGSNEQFF	TRBV19	TRBJ2-1	TRBD2	NA
TGTGCCAGCAGCTCGCAGGGTAATCAGCCCCAGCATTTT	CASSSQGNQPQHF	TRBV7-2	TRBJ1-5	NA	NA
TGTGCCAGCAGCTTGGTGACTAGCGGACGCTCCTACGAGCAGTACTTC	CASSLVTSGRSYEQYF	TRBV13	TRBJ2-7	TRBD2	NA
TGTGCCAGCAGTGGGGGGTCTTCCTACGAGCAGTACTTC	CASSGGSSYEQYF	TRBV6-6	TRBJ2-7	NA	NA
TGTGCCAGCAGTTACACCGGACAGCTCTACGAGCAGTACTTC	CASSYTGQLYEQYF	TRBV6-6	TRBJ2-7	NA	NA
TGTGCCAGCCTAGCGGCTTACAATGAGCAGTTCTTC	CASLAAYNEQFF	TRBV18	TRBJ2-1	TRBD2	NA
TGTGCCAGCAGCCTAAAGGAGGGTGGAGGCTACGAGCAGTACTTC	CASSLKEGGGYEQYF	TRBV14	TRBJ2-7	NA	NA
TGCGCCAGCACCCCTAGCGGGAGGGCCGGGGAGCTGTTTTTT	CASTPSGRAGELFF	TRBV10-2	TRBJ2-2	TRBD2	NA
TGTGCCAGCAGCGTACTCGAAGCGGGAGTAAGGAATGAGCAGTTCTTC	CASSVLEAGVRNEQFF	TRBV9	TRBJ2-1	TRBD2	NA
TGTGCCAGCAGCTTAGACACCTACGAGCAGTACTTC	CASSLDTYEQYF	TRBV11-3	TRBJ2-7	NA	few
TGTGCCTGGAGTCCAAACCGGCTAGGAGCTTTCTTT	CAWSPNRLGAFF	TRBV30	TRBJ1-1	NA	NA
TGCAGCCTTACCGGGACAGGGGTCGGGGAGCTGTTTTTT	CSLTGTGVGELFF	TRBV29-1	TRBJ2-2	TRBD1	once
TGTGCCAGCAGCCCCGCCGGGACAGGGACCCACGGGGAGCTGTTTTTT	CASSPAGTGTHGELFF	TRBV9	TRBJ2-2	TRBD1	NA